This TCR beta chain appears in the sequencing data of a study of cytomegalovirus exposure and HLA in healthy donors. The CDR3 totals 16 residues. Per germline, CDR1 LNHDA and CDR2 SQIVND (reference sequence). The trim removed 3 bases at V and 5 bases at J, leaving 9 bases unmatched. Assay: immunoSEQ multiplex PCR; the TCRdb copy retains only in-frame clones and omits some. The data hold 80,000 to 95,000 clones, with approximately 94% observed a single time. This TCR derives from a woman aged 25 to 39 in good health and CMV-seropositive. The chain employs TRBV19 and TRBJ2-2, with 7 bases that match TRBD1. The sample was PBMCs. The CDR3 region is CASSILPTGTTGELFF. The CDR3 DNA is TGTGCCAGTAGTATTCTCCCGACAGGGACGACCGGGGAGCTGTTTTTT.